The clone carrying this T cell receptor (beta chain) was observed a handful of times. This specimen comes from a study of T cells in Graves' hyperthyroidism and ophthalmopathy. RNA transcripts yielded amplified TCR beta CDR3 regions. The study used the HTBI primer set for a first-round RT-PCR of the TCR CDR3. Each CDR3 protein gets one entry after TCRdb re-called the multiplex PCR reads with MiXCR. Among 560,000 or so distinct CDR3 sequences, 15% to 20% were seen once, and the ten largest hold 40% to 50%. V trimming: 3 bases; J trimming: 4 bases; junction bases outside the gene matches: 7. Germline CDR1 is SGDLS and CDR2 is YYNGEE. The CDR3 contains 14 residues.

The source of this sequence is a man aged 40-49 years with Graves' ophthalmopathy. Sequences were obtained from blood. The chain couples TRBV9 to TRBJ2-7, with 7 bases lining up with TRBD1. The CDR3 DNA reads as TGTGCCAGCAGCGGGGGACAGCTCTTTTACGAGCAGTACTTC. This translates into CASSGGQLFYEQYF.